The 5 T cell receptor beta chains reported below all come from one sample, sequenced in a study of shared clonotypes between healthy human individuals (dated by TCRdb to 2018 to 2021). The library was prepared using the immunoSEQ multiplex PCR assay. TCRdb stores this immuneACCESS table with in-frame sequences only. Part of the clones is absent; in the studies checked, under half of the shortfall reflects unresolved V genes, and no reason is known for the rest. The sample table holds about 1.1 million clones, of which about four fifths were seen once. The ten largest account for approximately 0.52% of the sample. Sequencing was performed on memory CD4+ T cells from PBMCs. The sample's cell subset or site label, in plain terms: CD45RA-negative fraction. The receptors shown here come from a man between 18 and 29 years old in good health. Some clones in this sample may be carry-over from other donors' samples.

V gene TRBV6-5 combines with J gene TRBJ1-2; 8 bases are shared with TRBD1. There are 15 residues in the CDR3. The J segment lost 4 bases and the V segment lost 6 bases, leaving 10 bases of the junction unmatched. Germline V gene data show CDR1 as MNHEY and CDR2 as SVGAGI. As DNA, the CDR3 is TGTGCCAGCAGCAACCGGGACAGGAAGCCCTATGGCTACACCTTC. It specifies CASSNRDRKPYGYTF.

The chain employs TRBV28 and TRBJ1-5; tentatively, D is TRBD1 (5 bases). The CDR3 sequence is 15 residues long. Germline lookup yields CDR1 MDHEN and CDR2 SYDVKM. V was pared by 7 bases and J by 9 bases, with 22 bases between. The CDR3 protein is CASTQSTVNGAPQHF. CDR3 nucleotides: TGTGCCAGCACCCAGTCGACAGTCAACGGGGCGCCCCAGCATTTT.

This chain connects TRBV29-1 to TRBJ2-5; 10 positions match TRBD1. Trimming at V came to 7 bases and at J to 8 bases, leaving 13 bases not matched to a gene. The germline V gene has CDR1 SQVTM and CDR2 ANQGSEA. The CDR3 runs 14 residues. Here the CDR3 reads CSARRDRGGETQYF. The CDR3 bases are TGCAGCGCCCGCCGGGACAGGGGAGGGGAAACCCAGTACTTC.

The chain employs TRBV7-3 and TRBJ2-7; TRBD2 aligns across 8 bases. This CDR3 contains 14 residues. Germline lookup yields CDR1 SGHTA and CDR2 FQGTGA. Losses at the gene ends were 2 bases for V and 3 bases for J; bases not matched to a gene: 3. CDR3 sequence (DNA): TGTGCCAGCAGCTTATTTCGGGAGGGCTACGAGCAGTACTTC. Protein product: CASSLFREGYEQYF.

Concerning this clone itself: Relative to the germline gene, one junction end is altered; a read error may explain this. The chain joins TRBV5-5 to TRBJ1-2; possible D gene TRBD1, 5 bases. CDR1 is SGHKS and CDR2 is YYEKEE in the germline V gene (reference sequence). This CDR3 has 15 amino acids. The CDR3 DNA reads TGCGCCAGCAGCCACTCACAGGAGGGAGAGGGTGGCTACACCTTC. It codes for CASSHSQEGEGGYTF.